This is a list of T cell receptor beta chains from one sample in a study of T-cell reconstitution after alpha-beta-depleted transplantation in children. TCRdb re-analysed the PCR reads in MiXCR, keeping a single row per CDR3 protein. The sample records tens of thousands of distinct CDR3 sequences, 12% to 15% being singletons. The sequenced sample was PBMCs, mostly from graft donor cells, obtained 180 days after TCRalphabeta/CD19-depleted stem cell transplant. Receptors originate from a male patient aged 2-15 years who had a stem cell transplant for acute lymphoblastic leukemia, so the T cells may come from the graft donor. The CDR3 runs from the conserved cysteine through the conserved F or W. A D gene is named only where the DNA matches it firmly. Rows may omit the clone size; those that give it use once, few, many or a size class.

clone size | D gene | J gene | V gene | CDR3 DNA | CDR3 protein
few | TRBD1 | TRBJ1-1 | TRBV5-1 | TGCGCCAGCAGCTTGGCATACAGGGGTGGTGAAGCTTTCTTT | CASSLAYRGGEAFF
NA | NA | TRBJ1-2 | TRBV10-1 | TGCGCCAGCAGTGAGTCGAAGGACAGCTATGGCTACACCTTC | CASSESKDSYGYTF
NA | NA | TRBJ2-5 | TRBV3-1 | TGTGCCAGCAGCCAGCCCCTCGGGGCAGAGACCCAGTACTTC | CASSQPLGAETQYF
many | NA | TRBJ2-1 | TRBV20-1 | TGCAGTGGTCCCAATCTCGACAGTCCTTACAATGAGCAGTTCTTC | CSGPNLDSPYNEQFF
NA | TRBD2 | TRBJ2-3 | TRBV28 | TGTGCCAGTCAGCGGGGGAGCACAGATACGCAGTATTTT | CASQRGSTDTQYF
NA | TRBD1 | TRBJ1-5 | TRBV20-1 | TGCAGTGCTAGGGGGGGCAGGGGGGGATCGGCGGGCAATCAGCCCCAGCATTTT | CSARGGRGGSAGNQPQHF
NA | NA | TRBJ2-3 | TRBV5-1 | TGCGCCAGCAGCCCAAACCCCCTTACCTTCACAGATACGCAGTATTTT | CASSPNPLTFTDTQYF
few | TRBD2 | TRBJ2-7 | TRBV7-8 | TGTGCCAGCAGTCCTAGCGGGAGGGCCCCCTACGAGCAGTACTTC | CASSPSGRAPYEQYF
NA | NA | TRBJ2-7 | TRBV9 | TGTGCCAGCAGCTCCCCCGACGGCTCCTACGAGCAGTACTTC | CASSSPDGSYEQYF
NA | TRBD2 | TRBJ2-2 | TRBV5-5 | TGTGCCAGCCGCTTGGCCCGACTAGCGGGAGTAGGAACCGGGGAGCTGTTTTTT | CASRLARLAGVGTGELFF
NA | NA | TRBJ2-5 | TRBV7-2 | TGTGCCAGCAGCCTCGCCCCGGGACGCGAGACCCAGTACTTC | CASSLAPGRETQYF
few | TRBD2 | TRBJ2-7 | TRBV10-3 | TGTGCCATCGGGGACTTAGCGGGAGGTAGCTACGAGCAGTACTTC | CAIGDLAGGSYEQYF
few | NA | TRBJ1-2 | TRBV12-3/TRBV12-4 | TGTGCCAGCAGTTTGAGAATACGTCATGGCTACACCTTC | CASSLRIRHGYTF
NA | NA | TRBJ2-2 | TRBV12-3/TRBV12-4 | TGTGCCAGCAGTTCCATGATCTGGACCGGGGAGCTGTTTTTT | CASSSMIWTGELFF
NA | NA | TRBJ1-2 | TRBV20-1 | TGCAGCGTCCTGACAGGCGCTTTTGGCTACACCTTC | CSVLTGAFGYTF
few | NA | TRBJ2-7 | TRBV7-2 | TGTGCCAGCAGCTCTCCAGCCAGAAGAGGAGAGTACTTC | CASSSPARRGEYF
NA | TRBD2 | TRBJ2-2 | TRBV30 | TGTGCCTGGAGTCAACCTACGGGGGGAGGCGGGGAGCTGTTTTTT | CAWSQPTGGGGELFF
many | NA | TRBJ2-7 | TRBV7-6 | TGTGCCAGCAGCTTAAATCTAGGGTTATCCTACGAGCAGTACTTC | CASSLNLGLSYEQYF
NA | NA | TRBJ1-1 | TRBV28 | TGTGCCAGCAGCCCGGGACTTCATGAAGCTTTCTTT | CASSPGLHEAFF
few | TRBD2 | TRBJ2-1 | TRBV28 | TGTGCCAGCAGTTTATTTCCTAGCGGGGGTCATGAGCAGTTCTTC | CASSLFPSGGHEQFF
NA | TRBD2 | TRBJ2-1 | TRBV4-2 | TGTGCCAGCAGCCAGCGAAGCGGGAGCCCCAACAATGAGCAGTTCTTC | CASSQRSGSPNNEQFF
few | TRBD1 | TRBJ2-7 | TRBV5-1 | TGCGCCAGCAGCTCCGGGACAGGGGTTCCCTACGAGCAGTACTTC | CASSSGTGVPYEQYF
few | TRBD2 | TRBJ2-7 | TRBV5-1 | TGCGCCAGCAGCTTGACTAGCGGCTACGAGCAGTACTTC | CASSLTSGYEQYF
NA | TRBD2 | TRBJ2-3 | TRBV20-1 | TGCAGTGCTAGAGATCTTAGCGGGTCCACAGATACGCAGTATTTT | CSARDLSGSTDTQYF
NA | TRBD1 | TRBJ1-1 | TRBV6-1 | TGTGCCAGCAGTCGGACAGGGCCCATGAACACTGAAGCTTTCTTT | CASSRTGPMNTEAFF
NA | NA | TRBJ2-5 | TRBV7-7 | TGTGCCAGCAGCTTCCCACCCCAGTCAGGGGAGACCCAGTACTTC | CASSFPPQSGETQYF
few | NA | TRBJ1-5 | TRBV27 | TGTGCCAGCAGTAGGCTAGATACAAGGCCCCAGCATTTT | CASSRLDTRPQHF
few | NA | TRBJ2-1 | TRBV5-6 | TGTGCCAGCAGCTTGTCGACGCGGAATGAGCAGTTCTTC | CASSLSTRNEQFF
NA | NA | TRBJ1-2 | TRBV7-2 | TGTGCCAGCAGCCCAAAGAGCGGCGGAAACTATGGCTACACCTTC | CASSPKSGGNYGYTF
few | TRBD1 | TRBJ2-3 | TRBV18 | TGTGCCAGCTCAAGGACAGGGAGGAGCACAGATACGCAGTATTTT | CASSRTGRSTDTQYF
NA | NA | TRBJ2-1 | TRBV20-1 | TGCAGTGCTAGATCAGCGGAATCCTACAATGCGCAGTTCTTC | CSARSAESYNAQFF
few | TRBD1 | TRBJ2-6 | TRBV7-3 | TGTGCCAGCAGCTTATGGCAGGGGGCTGGGGCCAACGTCCTGACTTTC | CASSLWQGAGANVLTF
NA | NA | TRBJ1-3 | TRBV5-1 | TGCGCCAGCAGCTTGGAGGCAGGGACTGCTGGAAACACCATATATTTT | CASSLEAGTAGNTIYF
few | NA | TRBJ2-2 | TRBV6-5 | TGTGCCAGCAGTTGGTGGGACCCTCTACCGAACACCGGGGAGCTGTTTTTT | CASSWWDPLPNTGELFF
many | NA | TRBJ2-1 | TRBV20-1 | TGCAGTGCTATTAGACGGGAGCAGTTCTTC | CSAIRREQFF
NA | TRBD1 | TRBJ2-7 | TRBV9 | TGTGCCAGCAGCGAGGGGGACAGACCCTACGAGCAGTACTTC | CASSEGDRPYEQYF
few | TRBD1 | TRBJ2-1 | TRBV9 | TGTGCCAGCAGCGTTAGGGGACAGACCTACAATGAGCAGTTCTTC | CASSVRGQTYNEQFF
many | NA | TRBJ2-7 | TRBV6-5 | TGTGCCAGCACCTTAGGGTACGAGCAGTACTTC | CASTLGYEQYF
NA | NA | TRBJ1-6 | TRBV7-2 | TGTGCCAGCAGCTTCTATAATTCACCCCTCCACTTT | CASSFYNSPLHF
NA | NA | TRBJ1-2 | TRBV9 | TGTGCCAGCAGCGGCGACAACTATGGCTACACCTTC | CASSGDNYGYTF
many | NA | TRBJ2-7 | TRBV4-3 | TGCGCCAGCAGCCAAGGGCGTAGGGGCCAACAGTACTTC | CASSQGRRGQQYF
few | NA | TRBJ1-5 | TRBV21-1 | TGTGCCAGCAGCAAAGCCGGGACAGGGCTCAATCAGCCCCAGCATTTT | CASSKAGTGLNQPQHF
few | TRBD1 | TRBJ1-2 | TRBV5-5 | TGTGCCAGCAGCTTTACAGGGGGCGGCTACACCTTC | CASSFTGGGYTF
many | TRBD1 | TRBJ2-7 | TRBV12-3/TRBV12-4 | TGTGCCAGCAGTTGGGACAGGGGCTCCTACGAGCAGTACTTC | CASSWDRGSYEQYF
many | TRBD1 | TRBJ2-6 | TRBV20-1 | TGCAGTGCACGGGACAGTTGGTCTGGGGCCAACGTCCTGACTTTC | CSARDSWSGANVLTF
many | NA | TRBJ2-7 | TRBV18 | TGTGCCAGCTCACCACCGGTCGAGCAGTACTTC | CASSPPVEQYF
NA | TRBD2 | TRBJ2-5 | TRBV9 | TGTGCCAGCAGCGTACTAGCGGGAGGGGAGACCCAGTACTTC | CASSVLAGGETQYF
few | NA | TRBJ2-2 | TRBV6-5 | TGTGCCAGCAGTTACAGCCAGGGATCCGGGGAGCTGTTTTTT | CASSYSQGSGELFF
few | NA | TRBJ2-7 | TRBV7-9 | TGTGCCAGCAGCTTATTCGCTTTCTACGAGCAGTACTTC | CASSLFAFYEQYF
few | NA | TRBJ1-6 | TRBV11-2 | TGTGCCAGCAGCCCGGTCCGGAAGGGTAATTCACCCCTCCACTTT | CASSPVRKGNSPLHF
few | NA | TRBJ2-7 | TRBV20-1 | TGCAGTGCTAGAGATCAAGTCGTCTCCTACGAGCAGTACTTC | CSARDQVVSYEQYF
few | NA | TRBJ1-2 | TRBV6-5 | TGTGCCAGCAGTTCCTCGGGGCACCTTAACTATGGCTACACCTTC | CASSSSGHLNYGYTF
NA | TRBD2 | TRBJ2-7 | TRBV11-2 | TGTGCCAGCGCTAGTAGCGGGAGGACGTACGAGCAGTACTTC | CASASSGRTYEQYF
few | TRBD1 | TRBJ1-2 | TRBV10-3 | TGTGCCATCATGGGGTACCAGGGGGGAGCTAACTATGGCTACACCTTC | CAIMGYQGGANYGYTF
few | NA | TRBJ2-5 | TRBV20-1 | TGCAGTGCTCGGGGGGCAGGGGGATTCTTC | CSARGAGGFF
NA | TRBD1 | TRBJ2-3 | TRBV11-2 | TGTGCCAGCAGCCCCCGGGACAGGGGGCGAACAGATACGCAGTATTTT | CASSPRDRGRTDTQYF
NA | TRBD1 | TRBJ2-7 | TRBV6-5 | TGTGCCAGCAGTTACCGGGACAGGGCCGACGAGCAGTACTTC | CASSYRDRADEQYF
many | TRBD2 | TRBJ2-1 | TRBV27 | TGTGCCAGCAGTTCGGGACTAGCGCACAATGAGCAGTTCTTC | CASSSGLAHNEQFF
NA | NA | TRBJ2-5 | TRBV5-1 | TGCGCCAGCAGCTTGAAGAAGAAGGACGTCGGGACCCAGTACTTC | CASSLKKKDVGTQYF